This T cell receptor beta chain emerged from a study of tumor-infiltrating lymphocytes in primary liver carcinoma. Study information: Samples gave roughly 3.5 to 7.13 million productive TCRbeta reads, similar across tissue types.

V lost 2 bases and J lost 6; bases outside the gene matches: 20. CDR1 is SGHRS and CDR2 is YFSETQ in the germline V gene. CDR3 length: 20 residues. The tissue used was unsorted bulk material of roughly 17-34 mg. RNA and DNA were co-extracted from it with the AllPrep DNA/RNA mini kit. Five separate regions per tumor were sampled. For this clonotype: Its specificity is not known.

Study-level findings and limits: When set against blood, tumors had a significantly higher top-250-clone fraction (p = 0.039).

The researchers produced TCR beta cDNA from around 500 ng total RNA with a constant-region primer. Nested multiplex PCR, run for three rounds with slightly modified ARM-PCR, yielded TCR beta libraries. For roughly 11 cycles apiece, the opening two PCR rounds ran with TRBV1-TRBV30 forward primers and a C-beta reverse primer. Via MiXCR, TCRdb re-called the multiplex PCR reads, giving one row per CDR3 protein. The sample records 45,000 or so distinct CDR3 sequences, roughly 73% being singletons. The receptor comes from a man in his forties or fifties with primary liver carcinoma and hepatitis B virus infection. V and J are TRBV5-1 and TRBJ2-6; TRBD1 agrees at 7 bases. Material: liver tumor tissue from sampling region 2. Sample subset: tumor region T2, inferior pole. CDR3 DNA: TGCGCCAGCAGCTTCCCTAAAAGGGGACAGTCCACTCCGGAGGCCAACGTCCTGACTTTC. Its translation is CASSFPKRGQSTPEANVLTF.